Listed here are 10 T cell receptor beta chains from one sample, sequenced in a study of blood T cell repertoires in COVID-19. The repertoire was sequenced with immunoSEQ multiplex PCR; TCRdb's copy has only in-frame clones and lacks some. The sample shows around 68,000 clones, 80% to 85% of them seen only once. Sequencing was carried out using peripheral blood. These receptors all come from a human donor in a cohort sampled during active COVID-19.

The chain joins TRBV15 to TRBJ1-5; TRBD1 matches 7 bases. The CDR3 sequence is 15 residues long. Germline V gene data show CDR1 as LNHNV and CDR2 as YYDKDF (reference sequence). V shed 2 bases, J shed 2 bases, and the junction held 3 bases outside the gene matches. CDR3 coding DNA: TGTGCCACCAGCAGAACTCAGGGGGGCAATCAGCCCCAGCATTTT. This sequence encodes CATSRTQGGNQPQHF.

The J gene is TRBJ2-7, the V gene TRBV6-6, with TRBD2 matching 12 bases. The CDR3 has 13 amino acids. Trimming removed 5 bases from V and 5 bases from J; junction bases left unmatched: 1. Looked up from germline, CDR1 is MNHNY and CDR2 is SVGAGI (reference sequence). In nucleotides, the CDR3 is TGTGCCAGCAGTCGACTAGCGGGAGACGAGCAGTACTTC. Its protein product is CASSRLAGDEQYF.

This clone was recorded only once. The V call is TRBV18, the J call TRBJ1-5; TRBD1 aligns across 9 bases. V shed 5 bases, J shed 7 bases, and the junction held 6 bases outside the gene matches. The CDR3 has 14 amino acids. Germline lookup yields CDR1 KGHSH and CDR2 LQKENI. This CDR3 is CASSLQGAGQPQHF. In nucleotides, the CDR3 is TGTGCCAGCTCATTACAGGGGGCGGGGCAGCCCCAGCATTTT.

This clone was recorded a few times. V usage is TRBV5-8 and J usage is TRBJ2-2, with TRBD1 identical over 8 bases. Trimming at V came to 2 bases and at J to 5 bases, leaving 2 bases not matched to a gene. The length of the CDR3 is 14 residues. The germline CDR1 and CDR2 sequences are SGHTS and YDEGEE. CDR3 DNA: TGTGCCAGCAGCTTACAGGGGGAAACCGGGGAGCTGTTTTTT. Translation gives CASSLQGETGELFF.

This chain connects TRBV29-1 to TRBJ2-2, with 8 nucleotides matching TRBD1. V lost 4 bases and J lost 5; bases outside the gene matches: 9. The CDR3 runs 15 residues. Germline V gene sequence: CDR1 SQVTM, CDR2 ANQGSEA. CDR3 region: CSVAGQGLGTGELFF. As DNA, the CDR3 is TGCAGCGTTGCCGGACAGGGATTAGGTACCGGGGAGCTGTTTTTT.

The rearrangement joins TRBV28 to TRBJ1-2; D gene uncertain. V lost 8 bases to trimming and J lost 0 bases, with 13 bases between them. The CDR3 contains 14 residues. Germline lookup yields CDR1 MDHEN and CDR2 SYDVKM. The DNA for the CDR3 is TGTGCCAGCGAGGGCGGCCTAGCTAACTATGGCTACACCTTC. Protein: CASEGGLANYGYTF.

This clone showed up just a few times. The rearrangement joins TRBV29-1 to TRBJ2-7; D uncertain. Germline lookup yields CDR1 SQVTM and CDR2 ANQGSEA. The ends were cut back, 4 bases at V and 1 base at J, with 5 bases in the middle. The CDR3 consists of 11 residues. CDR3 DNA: TGCAGCGTTGTTTCATCCTACGAGCAGTACTTC. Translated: CSVVSSYEQYF.

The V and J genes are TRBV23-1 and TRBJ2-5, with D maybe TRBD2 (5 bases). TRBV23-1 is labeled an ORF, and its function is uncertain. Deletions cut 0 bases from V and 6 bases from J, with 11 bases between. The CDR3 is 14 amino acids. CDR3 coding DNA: TGCGCCAGCAGTCAATCGGACGGGAAAAAGACCCAGTACTTC. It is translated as CASSQSDGKKTQYF.

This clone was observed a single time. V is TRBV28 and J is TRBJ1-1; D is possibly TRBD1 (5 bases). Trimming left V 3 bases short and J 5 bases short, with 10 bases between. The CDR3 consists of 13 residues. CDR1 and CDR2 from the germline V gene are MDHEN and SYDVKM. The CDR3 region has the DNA TGTGCCAGCAGTTTCGGGGGAGCGACTGAAGCTTTCTTT. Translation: CASSFGGATEAFF.

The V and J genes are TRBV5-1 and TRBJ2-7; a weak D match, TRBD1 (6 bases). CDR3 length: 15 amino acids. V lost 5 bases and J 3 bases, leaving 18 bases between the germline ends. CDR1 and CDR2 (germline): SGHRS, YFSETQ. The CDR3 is CASSRRQGMYYEQYF. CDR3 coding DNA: TGCGCCAGCAGTAGACGGCAGGGGATGTACTACGAGCAGTACTTC.